This T cell receptor (beta chain) was retrieved from a study of GPR56 and killer-like receptors on CD4 memory cells (dated by TCRdb to the late 2010s). The study in broad terms: The study proposed that the stepwise gain of KLRB1, KLRG1, GPR56 and finally KLRF1 marks human CD4+ memory T-cell differentiation and cytokine production potential. The study described its healthy blood donors as age-matched to the liver disease patients, who had a median age of 68 years.

The full study reports these points: The authors took the finding that clones dominating late populations 4 and 5 were also present in early populations 1 and 2 as evidence for linear differentiation. Clonal frequency was low in the marker-negative population and increased progressively along the proposed pathway, with TCRbeta diversity decreasing accordingly. TCR repertoire overlap was especially strong between late populations 4 and 5, and population 3 also partly overlapped. Rather than full repertoires, the diversity and similarity analyses used only the 100 most expanded clones in each population.

Prior to TCRbeta sequencing, five KLR/GPR56-defined CD4+ populations were enriched by fluorescence-activated cell sorting. To test a linear memory differentiation pathway, TCRbeta repertoires were sequenced from five CD4+ T-cell subsets defined by expression of KLRB1, KLRG1, GPR56 and KLRF1. TCR-sequenced cells came from peripheral blood of healthy control individuals, reported as five donors in the TCRbeta analysis figure. Heparinized peripheral blood was collected, and every sample was processed within one hour of retrieval. To isolate peripheral blood mononuclear cells, blood was diluted 1:2 in PBS and put through Biocoll density gradient centrifugation at room temperature. Before flow sorting, CD4+ T cells were magnetically enriched from freshly isolated PBMCs using anti-CD4 MicroBeads. A BD FACSAria II was used to sort CD4+ T cells enriched from PBMCs of healthy donors according to marker expression. Surface staining used anti-KLRB1 clone 191B8, anti-KLRF1 clone 4A4.D10 and anti-KLRG1 clone REA261 antibodies from Miltenyi Biotec.

The run used an Illumina HiSeq 2500. Sequencing libraries were built by amplifying the recombined TCRbeta locus with a previously published PCR protocol. The authors processed their data as follows. Any read whose average quality score fell below 30 was discarded, and IMSEQ was used to process the reads that remained. Each clonotype was defined by Vbeta gene, Jbeta gene and CDR3 amino acid sequence. To quantify how much the repertoires of different populations overlapped, the Morisita-Horn index was computed on the top 100 expanded clones. Renyi diversity profiles, calculated on the top 100 expanded clones, were used to assess clonal diversity. Once TCRdb had reprocessed the reads, it stored one entry per CDR3 protein sequence and supplied no DNA. TCRdb, not the original authors, processed these V and J calls. The sample's table covers about 2,200 distinct CDR3 sequences. In total, the top ten clones hold roughly 5.6% of the sample.

CDR1 and CDR2 are read off the germline V gene as KGHSH and LQKENI. The CDR3 runs 15 amino acids, cysteine and phenylalanine included. The entry carries no DNA sequence. No count is given, but going by its frequency this clonotype is medium-sized (0.01 to 0.1%). Its specific antigen is unknown. The receptor chain draws on TRBV18 and TRBJ1-6. The source material was memory CD4+ T cells from blood. This TCR derives from a human donor in good health. Here the CDR3 is given as CASSPRTANNSPLHF. Joined to the reference TRBV18 and TRBJ1-6 proteins, this CDR3 gives the full variable domain: NAGVMQNPRHLVRRRGQEARLRCSPMKGHSHVYWYRQLPEEGLKFMVYLQKENIIDESGMPKERFSAEFPKEGPSILRIQQVVRGDSAAYFCASSPRTANNSPLHFGNGTRLTVT.